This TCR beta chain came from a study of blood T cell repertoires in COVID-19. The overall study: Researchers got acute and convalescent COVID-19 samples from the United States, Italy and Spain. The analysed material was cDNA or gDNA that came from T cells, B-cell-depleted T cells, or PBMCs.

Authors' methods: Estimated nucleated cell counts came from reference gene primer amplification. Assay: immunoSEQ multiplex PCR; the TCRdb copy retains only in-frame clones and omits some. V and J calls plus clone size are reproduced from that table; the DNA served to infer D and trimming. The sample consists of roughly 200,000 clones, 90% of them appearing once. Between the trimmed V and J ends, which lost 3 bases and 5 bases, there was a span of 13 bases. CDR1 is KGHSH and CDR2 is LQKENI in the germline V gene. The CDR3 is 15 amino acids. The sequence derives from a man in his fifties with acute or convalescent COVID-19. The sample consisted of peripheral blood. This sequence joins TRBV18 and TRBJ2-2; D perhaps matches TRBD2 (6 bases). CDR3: CASSPSQGGTGELFF. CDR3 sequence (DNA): TGTGCCAGCTCACCCTCCCAGGGAGGAACCGGGGAGCTGTTTTTT.